This TCR beta chain emerged from a study of blood T cell repertoires in COVID-19. V was pared by 5 bases and J by 4 bases, with 18 bases between. The CDR3 sequence is 16 residues long. Germline V lookup: CDR1 SEHNR, CDR2 FQNEAQ (reference sequence). The assay was immunoSEQ multiplex PCR, and TCRdb's table has in-frame clones only and misses some. In the table there are 55,000 to 75,000 clones, around 84% of which are singletons. The TCR comes from a man over 45 with acute or convalescent COVID-19. The rearrangement links TRBV7-9 to TRBJ1-3; TRBD1 is a possible D gene (6 bases). The specimen was peripheral blood. The CDR3, as DNA: TGTGCCAGCAGCCCGAAGTACAGGGTGGCCGGAAACACCATATATTTT. Translated: CASSPKYRVAGNTIYF.